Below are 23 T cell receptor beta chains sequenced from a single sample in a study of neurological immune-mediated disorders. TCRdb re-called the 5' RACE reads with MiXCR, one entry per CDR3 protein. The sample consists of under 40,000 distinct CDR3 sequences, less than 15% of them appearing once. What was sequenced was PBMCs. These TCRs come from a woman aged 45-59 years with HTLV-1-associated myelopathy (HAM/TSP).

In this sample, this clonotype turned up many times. CDR3 bases: TGTGCCAGCAGCAGAACGGGACAGGGGTTGGTTTGGGCTTTCTTT. It yields the protein CASSRTGQGLVWAFF. The V gene is TRBV5-5, the J gene TRBJ1-1; 10 nucleotides align to TRBD1. Germline-derived CDR1 and CDR2 are SGHKS and YYEKEE (reference sequence). Trimming removed 4 bases from V and 11 bases from J; junction bases left unmatched: 14. This CDR3 spans 15 amino acids.

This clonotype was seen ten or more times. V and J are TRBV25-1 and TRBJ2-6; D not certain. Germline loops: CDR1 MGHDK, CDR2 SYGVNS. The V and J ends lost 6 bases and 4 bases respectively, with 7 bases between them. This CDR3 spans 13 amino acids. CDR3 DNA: TGTGCCAGCAGGGGTGGCGGGGCCAACGTCCTGACTTTC. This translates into CASRGGGANVLTF.

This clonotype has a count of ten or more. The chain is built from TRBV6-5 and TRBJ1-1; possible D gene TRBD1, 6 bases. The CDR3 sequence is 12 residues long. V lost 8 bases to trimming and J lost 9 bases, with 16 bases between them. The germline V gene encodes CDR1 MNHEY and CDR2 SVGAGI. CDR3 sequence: CASHQGITKAFF. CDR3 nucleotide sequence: TGTGCCAGCCACCAGGGGATAACTAAAGCTTTCTTT.

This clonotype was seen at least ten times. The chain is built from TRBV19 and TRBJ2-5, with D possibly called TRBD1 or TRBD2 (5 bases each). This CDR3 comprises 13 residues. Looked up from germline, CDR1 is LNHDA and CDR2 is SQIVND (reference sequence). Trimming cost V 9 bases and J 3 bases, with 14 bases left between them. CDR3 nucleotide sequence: TGTGCCAGCGAGGGGAGCATCAAAGAGACCCAGTACTTC. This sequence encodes CASEGSIKETQYF.

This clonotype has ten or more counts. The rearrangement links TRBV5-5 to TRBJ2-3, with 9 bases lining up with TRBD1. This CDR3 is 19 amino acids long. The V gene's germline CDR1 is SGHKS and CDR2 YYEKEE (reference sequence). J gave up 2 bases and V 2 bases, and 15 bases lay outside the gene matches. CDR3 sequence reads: CASSFPFYPDRGYTDTQYF. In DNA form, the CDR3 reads TGTGCCAGCAGCTTCCCATTCTACCCGGACAGGGGATACACAGATACGCAGTATTTT.

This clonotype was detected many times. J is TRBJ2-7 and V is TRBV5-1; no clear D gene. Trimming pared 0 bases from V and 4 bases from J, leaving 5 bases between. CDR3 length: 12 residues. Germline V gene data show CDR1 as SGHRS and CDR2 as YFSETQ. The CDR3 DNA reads TGCGCCAGCAGCTTGGCGGTTTACGAGCAGTACTTC. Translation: CASSLAVYEQYF.

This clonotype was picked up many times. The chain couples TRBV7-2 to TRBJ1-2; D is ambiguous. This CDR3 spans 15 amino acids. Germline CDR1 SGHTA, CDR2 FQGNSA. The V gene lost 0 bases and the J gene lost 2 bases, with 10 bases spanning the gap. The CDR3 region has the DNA TGTGCCAGCAGCTTAGCGGGCTCCCCAAACTATGGCTACACCTTC. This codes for CASSLAGSPNYGYTF.

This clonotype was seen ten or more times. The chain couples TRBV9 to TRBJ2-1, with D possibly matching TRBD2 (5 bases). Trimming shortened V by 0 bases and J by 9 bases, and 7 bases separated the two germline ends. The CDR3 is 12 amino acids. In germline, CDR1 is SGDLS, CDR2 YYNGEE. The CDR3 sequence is CASSVDEGEQFF. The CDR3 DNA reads TGTGCCAGCAGCGTAGATGAGGGTGAGCAGTTCTTC. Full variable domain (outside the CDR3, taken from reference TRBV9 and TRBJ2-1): DSGVTQTPKHLITATGQRVTLRCSPRSGDLSVYWYQQSLDQGLQFLIQYYNGEERAKGNILERFSAQQFPDLHSELNLSSLELGDSALYFCASSVDEGEQFFGPGTRLTVL.

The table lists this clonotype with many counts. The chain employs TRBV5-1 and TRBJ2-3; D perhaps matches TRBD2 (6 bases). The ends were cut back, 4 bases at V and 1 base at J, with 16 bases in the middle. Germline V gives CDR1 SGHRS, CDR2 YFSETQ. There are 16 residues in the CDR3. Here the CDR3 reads CASSPGTRMGTDTQYF. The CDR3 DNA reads TGCGCCAGCAGCCCCGGGACTCGCATGGGCACAGATACGCAGTATTTT.

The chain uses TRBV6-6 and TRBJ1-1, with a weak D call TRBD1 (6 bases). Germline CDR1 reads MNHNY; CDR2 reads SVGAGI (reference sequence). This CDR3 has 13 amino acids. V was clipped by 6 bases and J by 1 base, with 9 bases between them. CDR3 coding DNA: TGTGCCAGCAGCCTGACAGGGAACACTGAAGCTTTCTTT. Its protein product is CASSLTGNTEAFF.

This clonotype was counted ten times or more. CDR3 nucleotides: TGTGCCAGCAGTCGGGACAGCTTGAAGGCTTTCTTT. Protein product: CASSRDSLKAFF. The V gene is TRBV2, the J gene TRBJ1-1; 7 bases line up with TRBD1. Germline-derived CDR1 and CDR2 are SNHLY and FYNNEI. The CDR3 is 12 amino acids. Unmatched junction bases numbered 8, after V lost 5 bases and J lost 11 bases. Using reference TRBV2 and TRBJ1-1 for the parts outside the CDR3, the full variable domain is EPEVTQTPSHQVTQMGQEVILRCVPISNHLYFYWYRQILGQKVEFLVSFYNNEISEKSEIFDDQFSVERPDGSNFTLKIRSTKLEDSAMYFCASSRDSLKAFFGQGTRLTVV.

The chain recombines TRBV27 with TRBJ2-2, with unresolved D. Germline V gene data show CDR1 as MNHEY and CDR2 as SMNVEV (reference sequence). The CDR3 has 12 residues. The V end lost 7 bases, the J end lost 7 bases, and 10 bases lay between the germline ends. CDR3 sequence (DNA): TGTGCCAGCACCTCCGTCGGCGGGGAGCTGTTTTTT. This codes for CASTSVGGELFF.

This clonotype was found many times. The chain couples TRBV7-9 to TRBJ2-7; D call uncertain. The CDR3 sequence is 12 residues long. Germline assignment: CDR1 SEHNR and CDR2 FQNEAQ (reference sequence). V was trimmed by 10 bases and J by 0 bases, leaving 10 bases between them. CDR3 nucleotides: TGTGCCACCACCCCGGGCTCCTACGAGCAGTACTTC. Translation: CATTPGSYEQYF.

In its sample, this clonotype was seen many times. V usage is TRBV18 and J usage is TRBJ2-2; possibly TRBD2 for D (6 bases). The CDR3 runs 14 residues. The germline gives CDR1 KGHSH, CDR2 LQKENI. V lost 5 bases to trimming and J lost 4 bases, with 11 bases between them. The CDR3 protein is CASSRRGTTGELFF. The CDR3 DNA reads TGTGCCAGCTCAAGGAGGGGCACCACCGGGGAGCTGTTTTTT. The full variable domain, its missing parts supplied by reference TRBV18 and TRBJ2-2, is NAGVMQNPRHLVRRRGQEARLRCSPMKGHSHVYWYRQLPEEGLKFMVYLQKENIIDESGMPKERFSAEFPKEGPSILRIQQVVRGDSAAYFCASSRRGTTGELFFGEGSRLTVL.

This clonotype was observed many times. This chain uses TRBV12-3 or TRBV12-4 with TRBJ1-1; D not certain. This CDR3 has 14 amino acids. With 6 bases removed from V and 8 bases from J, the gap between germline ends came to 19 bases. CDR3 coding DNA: TGTGCCAGCAGACCACACGGGTTCCCCGACGAAGCTTTCTTT. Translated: CASRPHGFPDEAFF.

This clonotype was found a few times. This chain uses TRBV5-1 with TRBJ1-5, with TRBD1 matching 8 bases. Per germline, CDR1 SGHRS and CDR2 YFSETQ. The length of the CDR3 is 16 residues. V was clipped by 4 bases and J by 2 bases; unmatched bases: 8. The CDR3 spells CASSLGSQGGNQPQHF. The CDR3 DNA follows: TGCGCCAGCAGCCTGGGCTCACAGGGGGGCAATCAGCCCCAGCATTTT. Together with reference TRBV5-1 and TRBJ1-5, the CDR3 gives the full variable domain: KAGVTQTPRYLIKTRGQQVTLSCSPISGHRSVSWYQQTPGQGLQFLFEYFSETQRNKGNFPGRFSGRQFSNSRSEMNVSTLELGDSALYLCASSLGSQGGNQPQHFGDGTRLSIL.

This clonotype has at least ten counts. The CDR3 spells CSVELATETQYF. The CDR3 DNA is TGCAGCGTTGAACTAGCAACGGAGACCCAGTACTTC. V gene TRBV29-1 combines with J gene TRBJ2-5; TRBD2 might be the D (5 bases). CDR3 length equals 12 residues. Trimming cost V 2 bases and J 5 bases, with 9 bases left between them. Germline V gives CDR1 SQVTM, CDR2 ANQGSEA.

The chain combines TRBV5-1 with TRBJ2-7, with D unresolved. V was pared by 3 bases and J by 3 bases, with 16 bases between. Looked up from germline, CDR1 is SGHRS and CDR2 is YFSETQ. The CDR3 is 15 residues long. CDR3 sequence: CASSSHPRTDYEQYF. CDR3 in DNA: TGCGCCAGCAGCTCACATCCCAGGACGGACTACGAGCAGTACTTC.

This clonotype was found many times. CDR3 DNA sequence: TGCAGTGCTAGAGATCAAGGTAGACATAATGAAAAACTGTTTTTT. Amino acids: CSARDQGRHNEKLFF. The chain employs TRBV20-1 and TRBJ1-4; no definite D call. V was trimmed by 0 bases and J by 4 bases, leaving 12 bases between them. The germline V gene encodes CDR1 DFQATT and CDR2 SNEGSKA (reference sequence). The CDR3 has 15 residues.

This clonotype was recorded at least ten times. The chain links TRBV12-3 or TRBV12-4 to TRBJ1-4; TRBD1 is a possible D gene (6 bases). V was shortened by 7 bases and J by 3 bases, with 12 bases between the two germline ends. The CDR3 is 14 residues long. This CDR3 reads CASNLRGPNEKLFF. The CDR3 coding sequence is TGTGCCAGCAACCTTCGGGGGCCTAATGAAAAACTGTTTTTT.

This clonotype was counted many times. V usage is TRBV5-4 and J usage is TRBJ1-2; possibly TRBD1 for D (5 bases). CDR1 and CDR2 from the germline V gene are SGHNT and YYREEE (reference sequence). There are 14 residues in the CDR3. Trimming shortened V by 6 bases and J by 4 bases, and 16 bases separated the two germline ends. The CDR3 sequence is CASKLERGFYGYTF. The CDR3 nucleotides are TGTGCCAGCAAGCTTGAAAGGGGCTTCTATGGCTACACCTTC.

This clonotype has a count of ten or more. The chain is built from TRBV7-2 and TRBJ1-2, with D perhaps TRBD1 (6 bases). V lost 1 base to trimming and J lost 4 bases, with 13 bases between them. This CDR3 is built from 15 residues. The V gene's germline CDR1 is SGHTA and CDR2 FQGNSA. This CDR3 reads CASSLGHGQPYGYTF. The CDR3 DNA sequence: TGTGCCAGCAGCTTAGGTCACGGACAGCCCTATGGCTACACCTTC.

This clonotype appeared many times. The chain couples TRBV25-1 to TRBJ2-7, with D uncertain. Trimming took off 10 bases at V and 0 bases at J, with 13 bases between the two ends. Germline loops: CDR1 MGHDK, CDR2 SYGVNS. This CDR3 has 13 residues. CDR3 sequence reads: CAISSGDSYEQYF. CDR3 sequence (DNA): TGTGCCATTTCTTCTGGGGACTCCTACGAGCAGTACTTC.